Below are 32 T cell receptor beta chains sequenced from a single sample in a study of cytomegalovirus exposure and HLA in healthy donors. Researchers ran the PCR with 60 Vbeta and 13 Jbeta primers. Some clones are missing from TCRdb's copy, which holds only in-frame ones; the method was immunoSEQ multiplex PCR. The sample yields some 130,000 clones, around three quarters seen once. Sequencing used PBMCs. The receptors come from a man aged 30 to 45 in good health.

The gene calls are TRBV7-6 and TRBJ2-2; a possible D gene is TRBD1 (6 bases). The CDR3 has 16 residues. V was cut by 5 bases and J by 6 bases, with 19 bases left in between. CDR1 is SGHVS, CDR2 FNYEAQ, per germline. CDR3 sequence: CASSPLGGRTPGELFF. CDR3 DNA: TGTGCCAGCAGCCCGCTTGGGGGCAGGACCCCCGGGGAGCTGTTTTTT.

The chain couples TRBV7-8 to TRBJ2-1, with D perhaps TRBD2 (6 bases). This CDR3 comprises 13 residues. The V end was cut by 1 base, the J end by 15 bases, with 16 bases between. The germline V gene encodes CDR1 SGHVS and CDR2 FQNEAQ. In nucleotides, the CDR3 is TGTGCCAGCAGCTTAGACGCTAGGAGGGTAGTGTTCTTC. Translation gives CASSLDARRVVFF.

Worth noting for this clone: Mismatch with germline at one junction end may stem from a read error. In the same sample, other DNA sequences code for this CDR3. The gene calls are TRBV6-4 and TRBJ2-6, with D possibly matching TRBD1 (6 bases). CDR1 is MRHNA, CDR2 SNTAGT, per germline. The CDR3 loop spans 16 amino acids. The CDR3 DNA follows: TGTGCCAGCAGTGCCAAAACAGGGTCTGGGGCCAACGTCCTGACCTTC. Translated: CASSAKTGSGANVLTF.

This clone has only a few counts. The CDR3 loop reads CASSPQQGGSSYEQYF. The DNA of the CDR3 is TGTGCCAGCAGCCCTCAACAGGGGGGGTCATCTTACGAGCAGTACTTC. V usage is TRBV11-3 and J usage is TRBJ2-7; maybe TRBD1 (8 bases). The CDR3 spans 16 residues. Trimming removed 5 bases at V and 4 bases at J, with 21 bases between. Germline CDR1 reads SGHNT; CDR2 reads YENEEA.

This chain connects TRBV5-1 to TRBJ2-1, with 7 bases lining up with TRBD2. V was pared by 0 bases and J by 2 bases, with 20 bases of the junction left unmatched. CDR1 is SGHRS, CDR2 YFSETQ, per germline. The CDR3 spans 21 residues. CDR3 sequence reads: CASSLVGGVGETGTTYNEQFF. The CDR3 region has the DNA TGCGCCAGCAGCTTGGTTGGGGGAGTGGGTGAGACGGGGACTACCTACAATGAGCAGTTCTTC.

The chain combines TRBV27 with TRBJ2-1; TRBD2 might be the D (5 bases). This CDR3 is 17 amino acids long. V was trimmed by 6 bases and J by 2 bases, leaving 20 bases between them. CDR1 and CDR2 from the germline V gene are MNHEY and SMNVEV (reference sequence). In DNA form, the CDR3 reads TGTGCCAGCAGGACCCACCGCAGCGGCCCTACCTACAATGAGCAGTTCTTC. Protein: CASRTHRSGPTYNEQFF.

The V call is TRBV7-6, the J call TRBJ2-1, with D possibly TRBD2 on 5 matching bases. The germline V gene has CDR1 SGHVS and CDR2 FNYEAQ. The CDR3 totals 17 residues. Trimming cost V 5 bases and J 1 base, with 18 bases left between them. CDR3 bases: TGTGCCAGCAGCGTAACCGGAGGACGTCTATCCTACAATGAGCAGTTCTTC. Translated: CASSVTGGRLSYNEQFF.

This chain uses TRBV5-1 with TRBJ2-3; 7 nucleotides match TRBD2. The CDR3 is made up of 14 amino acids. V dropped 4 bases and J dropped 6; count of bases not matched to a gene: 8. Germline V CDR1 and CDR2: SGHRS, YFSETQ. The CDR3 DNA is TGCGCCAGCAGCACGCTAGCGGACCGGGATACGCAGTATTTT. Residues: CASSTLADRDTQYF.

This rearrangement joins TRBV5-5 to TRBJ2-7; 7 bases agree with TRBD2. The junction had 5 bases not matched to a gene; V was cut back by 5 bases and J by 3 bases. Looked up from germline, CDR1 is SGHKS and CDR2 is YYEKEE (reference sequence). This CDR3 contains 13 residues. CDR3: CASRHSGDYEQYF. The CDR3 DNA reads TGTGCCAGCAGACACAGCGGGGACTACGAGCAGTACTTC.

This clone has just a few counts. The J gene is TRBJ2-7, the V gene TRBV10-3, with 7 bases identical to TRBD2. The V and J ends lost 6 bases and 2 bases, in that order; junction bases with no gene match: 7. CDR1 is ENHRY, CDR2 SYGVKD, per germline. The CDR3 runs 14 residues. This CDR3 reads CAIRRLADTYEQYF. In DNA form, the CDR3 reads TGTGCCATCAGGAGACTAGCCGATACCTACGAGCAGTACTTC.

This chain uses TRBV6-5 with TRBJ1-5; weak D call: TRBD1 (5 bases). The CDR3 length is 15 residues. CDR1 is MNHEY, CDR2 SVGAGI, per germline. V lost 8 bases to trimming and J lost 0 bases, with 14 bases between them. The CDR3 bases are TGTGCCAGCGGACGGGGGGGAGATAGCAATCAGCCCCAGCATTTT. Translated, it gives CASGRGGDSNQPQHF.

Details on this clone: The junction does not match germline at one end; this may be a read error. The identical CDR3 is also encoded by other nucleotide sequences in the sample. The chain has TRBV5-6 and TRBJ2-7; TRBD2 is a possible D gene (6 bases). This CDR3 region has 14 residues. Germline CDR1 SGHDT, CDR2 YYEEEE. CDR3 sequence (DNA): TGCGCCAGCAGCTTTACCGGGAGCCCCGGGGAGCAGTACTTC. It encodes CASSFTGSPGEQYF.

This rearrangement joins TRBV11-2 to TRBJ1-2; the match to TRBD1 covers 8 bases. Germline CDR1 and CDR2: SGHAT and FQNNGV. The junction had 7 bases not matched to a gene; V was cut back by 5 bases and J by 2 bases. The CDR3 loop spans 15 amino acids. CDR3 protein: CASSRFQGANYGYTF. CDR3 DNA: TGTGCCAGCAGCCGTTTCCAGGGGGCAAACTATGGCTACACCTTC.

The V and J genes are TRBV28 and TRBJ2-7; 7 bases fit TRBD1. The CDR3 extends over 15 amino acids. Germline V gene lookup returns CDR1 MDHEN and CDR2 SYDVKM. V was pared by 7 bases and J by 7 bases, with 16 bases of the junction left unmatched. The CDR3 protein is CASTPQGVREAEQYF. CDR3 in DNA: TGTGCCAGCACCCCTCAGGGGGTCAGAGAAGCTGAGCAGTACTTC.

The chain joins TRBV7-6 to TRBJ2-5; a weak D match, TRBD1 (5 bases). CDR3 length: 15 residues. Trimming removed 5 bases from V and 3 bases from J, with 16 bases in between. CDR1 is SGHVS, CDR2 FNYEAQ, per germline. The CDR3 region has the DNA TGTGCCAGCAGCACCTCGCTCAGGGATGAAGAGACCCAGTACTTC. Translated, it gives CASSTSLRDEETQYF.

The chain joins TRBV9 to TRBJ2-2, with D unclear. V lost 0 bases and J lost 2, with 5 bases in between. This CDR3 comprises 14 residues. Germline loops: CDR1 SGDLS, CDR2 YYNGEE. CDR3 coding DNA: TGTGCCAGCAGCGTAGCAGGTAACACCGGGGAGCTGTTTTTT. Protein product: CASSVAGNTGELFF. The full variable domain, with the rest looked up from reference TRBV9 and TRBJ2-2, is DSGVTQTPKHLITATGQRVTLRCSPRSGDLSVYWYQQSLDQGLQFLIQYYNGEERAKGNILERFSAQQFPDLHSELNLSSLELGDSALYFCASSVAGNTGELFFGEGSRLTVL.

The gene calls are TRBV5-8 and TRBJ1-2; D is unclear. Germline CDR1 reads SGHTS; CDR2 reads YDEGEE. Trimming stripped 4 bases from V and 4 bases from J, with 8 bases between. The CDR3 spans 12 residues. CDR3 nucleotide sequence: TGTGCCAGCAGCGTAGACATCTATGGCTACACCTTC. It encodes CASSVDIYGYTF.

The chain carries TRBV28 and TRBJ2-1; 10 bases align to TRBD1. Trimming cost V 4 bases and J 2 bases; bases outside gene matches: 8. This CDR3 has 17 amino acids. The germline V gene has CDR1 MDHEN and CDR2 SYDVKM. CDR3 sequence reads: CASSYRPGTGAYNEQFF. CDR3 DNA: TGTGCCAGCAGTTACCGTCCCGGGACAGGGGCCTACAATGAGCAGTTCTTC.

This chain uses TRBV9 with TRBJ2-2, with 7 bases aligning to TRBD1. From germline, CDR1 is SGDLS and CDR2 YYNGEE. The CDR3 consists of 15 residues. Trimming at V came to 2 bases and at J to 1 base, leaving 2 bases not matched to a gene. Written as DNA, the CDR3 is TGTGCCAGCAGCGTCAGGACAGGGAACACCGGGGAGCTGTTTTTT. It encodes CASSVRTGNTGELFF. The complete variable domain, with remaining parts taken from reference TRBV9 and TRBJ2-2, reads DSGVTQTPKHLITATGQRVTLRCSPRSGDLSVYWYQQSLDQGLQFLIQYYNGEERAKGNILERFSAQQFPDLHSELNLSSLELGDSALYFCASSVRTGNTGELFFGEGSRLTVL.

The chain joins TRBV6-5 to TRBJ1-1; 9 positions match TRBD1. Germline CDR1 and CDR2: MNHEY and SVGAGI. CDR3 length equals 15 residues. The V gene end was trimmed by 6 bases and the J gene end by 4 bases; junction bases not matched to a gene: 9. The DNA of the CDR3 is TGTGCCAGCAGGCAAACAGGGGGCGCGTCCACTGAAGCTTTCTTT. Its translation is CASRQTGGASTEAFF.

The chain uses TRBV6-1 and TRBJ1-4, with D unclear. Trimming left V 2 bases short and J 3 bases short, with 13 bases between. This CDR3 has 16 amino acids. CDR1 and CDR2 from the germline V gene are MNHNS and SASEGT. The chain's CDR3 is CASSEHAPGANEKLFF. The CDR3 DNA sequence: TGTGCCAGCAGTGAACATGCCCCGGGAGCTAATGAAAAACTGTTTTTT.

The chain joins TRBV18 to TRBJ1-2; a weak D match, TRBD1 (6 bases). With 0 bases removed from V and 8 bases from J, the gap between germline ends came to 13 bases. The V gene's germline CDR1 is KGHSH and CDR2 LQKENI. The CDR3 spans 14 residues. CDR3 nucleotides: TGTGCCAGCTCACCACCGGCAGGGGAAAAGGGCTACACCTTC. It yields the protein CASSPPAGEKGYTF.

The chain joins TRBV5-6 to TRBJ1-5, with D perhaps TRBD1 (5 bases). CDR1 and CDR2 (germline): SGHDT, YYEEEE. CDR3 length: 16 amino acids. The V end lost 0 bases, the J end lost 0 bases, and 10 bases lay between the germline ends. The CDR3: CASSLGGGSSNQPQHF. The DNA of the CDR3 is TGTGCCAGCAGCTTGGGGGGGGGAAGTAGCAATCAGCCCCAGCATTTT.

The chain is built from TRBV5-5 and TRBJ2-1; a possible D gene is TRBD1 (6 bases). The CDR3 covers 15 residues. The V and J ends lost 0 bases and 3 bases respectively, with 10 bases between them. Germline V gene lookup returns CDR1 SGHKS and CDR2 YYEKEE (reference sequence). The CDR3 protein is CASSLGQGLYNEQFF. For the CDR3, the DNA is TGTGCCAGCAGCTTGGGGCAGGGGCTCTACAATGAGCAGTTCTTC.

On this clone: Mismatch with germline at one junction end may stem from a read error. Within the sample, other DNA sequences also encode this same CDR3. The chain carries TRBV25-1 and TRBJ1-6; TRBD1 might be the D (5 bases). Germline V gene data show CDR1 as MGHDK and CDR2 as SYGVNS. The CDR3 has 14 residues. CDR3 DNA: TGTGCCTCCCAGGCGGGACCGAGTAATTCCCCCCTCCACTTT. Its translation: CASQAGPSNSPLHF.

This clone was detected only once. The chain joins TRBV6-4 to TRBJ2-1; 7 nucleotides agree with TRBD2. V shed 2 bases and J 8 bases; nucleotides not matched to a gene: 9. Germline V gives CDR1 MRHNA, CDR2 SNTAGT. This CDR3 spans 15 amino acids. The CDR3 reads CASSDKGGSTDEQFF. The CDR3 coding sequence is TGTGCCAGCAGTGACAAAGGCGGGAGTACGGATGAGCAGTTCTTC.

The table lists this clone with a few counts. This rearrangement joins TRBV4-1 to TRBJ2-2; 7 nucleotides match TRBD1. Germline V lookup: CDR1 MGHRA, CDR2 YSYEKL. V shed 6 bases, J shed 0 bases, and the junction held 7 bases outside the gene matches. CDR3 length: 16 residues. CDR3 amino acids: CASSQRDSSNTGELFF. CDR3 coding DNA: TGCGCCAGCAGTCAGAGGGACAGTTCGAACACCGGGGAGCTGTTTTTT.

This CDR3 reads CASSPRRTNYNEQFF. The CDR3 nucleotides read TGTGCCAGCAGCCCACGGAGAACAAACTACAATGAGCAGTTCTTC. This sequence joins TRBV11-3 and TRBJ2-1, with D unclear. CDR1 is SGHNT and CDR2 is YENEEA in the germline V gene. V lost 5 bases, J lost 3 bases, and 14 bases lay in between. The CDR3 spans 15 residues.

The chain joins TRBV30 to TRBJ1-2; TRBD1 might be the D (5 bases). V was cut by 1 base and J by 2 bases, with 20 bases left in between. CDR1 and CDR2 (germline): GTSNPN, SVGIG (reference sequence). CDR3 length: 17 amino acids. The CDR3 here is CAWSEGDLDRGNYGYTF. The CDR3 DNA reads as TGTGCCTGGAGTGAAGGTGATCTGGACCGGGGGAACTATGGCTACACCTTC.

The chain uses TRBV2 and TRBJ2-5; D is possibly TRBD2 (6 bases). TRBJ2-7 matches the DNA end more closely, so the J call is doubtful. The CDR3 is made up of 14 amino acids. Germline CDR1 is SNHLY and CDR2 is FYNNEI. This CDR3 is CASSPGLSSYEQYF. The DNA for the CDR3 is TGTGCCAGCAGTCCCGGACTAAGCTCCTACGAGCAGTACTTC.

This chain connects TRBV4-2 to TRBJ1-2, with TRBD1 matching 7 bases. V lost 2 bases to trimming and J lost 6 bases; unmatched junction nucleotides: 3. Germline V gene sequence: CDR1 LGHNA, CDR2 YNFKEQ. CDR3 length: 13 amino acids. CDR3 bases: TGTGCCAGCAGCCAACCTGACAGGGATGGCTACACCTTC. Translated, it gives CASSQPDRDGYTF.

V usage is TRBV7-8 and J usage is TRBJ1-1, with 9 bases identical to TRBD1. V gave up 5 bases and J gave up 7 bases; unmatched junction bases: 8. The germline V gene has CDR1 SGHVS and CDR2 FQNEAQ. The CDR3 is 14 residues long. The CDR3 DNA reads as TGTGCCAGCAGCATACAGGGGGCGGCGATTGAAGCTTTCTTT. Residues: CASSIQGAAIEAFF.